This entry lists 26 T cell receptor beta chains sequenced from one sample in a study of cytomegalovirus exposure and HLA in healthy donors listed by TCRdb under 2017. Receptors were amplified or captured by the immunoSEQ multiplex PCR assay. Not all clones reach the TCRdb copy of this immuneACCESS table, which keeps in-frame sequences only. Checked studies attribute under half of the gap to unresolved V genes and leave the rest unexplained. Counted in this sample were about 200,000 clones; around 78% of them appeared once. The ten biggest clones cover 4.5% to 6% of the sample. The sample taken for sequencing was PBMCs. Receptor source: a woman younger than 30 in good health and CMV-seronegative.

The chain recombines TRBV30 with TRBJ1-5; 9 nucleotides align to TRBD1. This CDR3 has 15 amino acids. Germline trimming cut 4 bases from V and 0 bases from J; bases unmatched to any gene: 4. Germline assignment: CDR1 GTSNPN and CDR2 SVGIG (reference sequence). CDR3 sequence reads: CAWTVTGGSNQPQHF. DNA for the CDR3: TGTGCCTGGACCGTGACAGGGGGTAGCAATCAGCCCCAGCATTTT.

The rearrangement joins TRBV6-6 to TRBJ1-4, with unresolved D. Germline CDR1 and CDR2: MNHNY and SVGAGI (reference sequence). The CDR3 length is 14 residues. With 6 bases removed from V and 0 bases from J, the gap between germline ends came to 8 bases. The CDR3 loop reads CASSDGSTNEKLFF. The CDR3 DNA reads as TGTGCCAGCAGCGACGGATCAACTAATGAAAAACTGTTTTTT.

The genes are TRBV4-2 and TRBJ2-7; 11 bases line up with TRBD1. The CDR3 consists of 16 residues. V shed 0 bases and J 4 bases; nucleotides not matched to a gene: 5. CDR1 and CDR2 (germline): LGHNA, YNFKEQ. CDR3 DNA sequence: TGTGCCAGCAGCCAAGAACCCGGGACAGGGGGGTACGAGCAGTACTTC. Translation: CASSQEPGTGGYEQYF.

The gene calls are TRBV5-1 and TRBJ2-5; maybe TRBD1 (5 bases). The CDR3 has 14 residues. Germline-derived CDR1 and CDR2 are SGHRS and YFSETQ. The ends were cut back, 1 base at V and 5 bases at J, with 12 bases in the middle. The CDR3: CASSLTRAEETQYF. CDR3 nucleotides: TGCGCCAGCAGCTTGACCAGGGCAGAGGAGACCCAGTACTTC.

The chain has TRBV29-1 and TRBJ2-1; D possibly corresponds to TRBD2 (5 bases). Germline V gene sequence: CDR1 SQVTM, CDR2 ANQGSEA. This CDR3 spans 16 amino acids. V shed 6 bases and J shed 1 base, with 19 bases lying between them. The CDR3 DNA follows: TGCAGCGTGGCCGGCAGTGGGCGAGGGTCCTACAATGAGCAGTTCTTC. Protein sequence: CSVAGSGRGSYNEQFF.

The V and J genes are TRBV27 and TRBJ2-2; D possibly corresponds to TRBD1 (5 bases). V was pared by 6 bases and J by 0 bases, with 14 bases between. The CDR3 loop spans 16 amino acids. Germline CDR1 is MNHEY and CDR2 is SMNVEV (reference sequence). The CDR3 protein is CASSAGRFANTGELFF. CDR3 DNA sequence: TGTGCCAGCAGCGCAGGGCGATTCGCGAACACCGGGGAGCTGTTTTTT.

The chain combines TRBV28 with TRBJ1-2, with D maybe TRBD1 (6 bases). CDR3 length equals 15 residues. With 3 bases removed from V and 2 bases from J, the gap between germline ends came to 13 bases. In germline, CDR1 is MDHEN, CDR2 SYDVKM. The CDR3 sequence is CASSLGGQLNYGYTF. CDR3 nucleotide sequence: TGTGCCAGCAGTTTGGGAGGACAGTTAAACTATGGCTACACCTTC.

The chain combines TRBV6-5 with TRBJ2-7; 14 bases are shared with TRBD2. In germline, CDR1 is MNHEY, CDR2 SVGAGI. The CDR3 has 14 residues. Unmatched junction bases numbered 3, after V lost 6 bases and J lost 5 bases. CDR3 DNA sequence: TGTGCCAGCAGGACTAGCGGGAGGGCCCACGAGCAGTACTTC. Translating it yields CASRTSGRAHEQYF.

V gene TRBV13 combines with J gene TRBJ1-1; 7 positions agree with TRBD1. Germline V gene data show CDR1 as PRHDT and CDR2 as FYEKMQ (reference sequence). Losses at the gene ends were 5 bases for V and 0 bases for J; bases not matched to a gene: 3. The CDR3 covers 14 residues. In DNA form, the CDR3 reads TGTGCCAGCAGCAGGGGACAGATGAACACTGAAGCTTTCTTT. Amino acid sequence: CASSRGQMNTEAFF.

The genes are TRBV2 and TRBJ1-2, with 8 bases that match TRBD1. Germline lookup yields CDR1 SNHLY and CDR2 FYNNEI. V shed 6 bases and J 6 bases; nucleotides not matched to a gene: 12. The CDR3 contains 15 residues. CDR3 protein: CASRGGGQGVNGYTF. In DNA form, the CDR3 reads TGTGCCAGCAGGGGCGGAGGACAGGGTGTGAATGGCTACACCTTC.

The chain carries TRBV6-1 and TRBJ1-1, with a tentative D call TRBD1 (5 bases). The germline V gene encodes CDR1 MNHNS and CDR2 SASEGT. The CDR3 is 14 amino acids. Trimming removed 7 bases from V and 4 bases from J, with 16 bases in between. Here the CDR3 DNA reads TGTGCCAGCATTCTGAGCCAGGGACTCACTGAAGCTTTCTTT. This sequence encodes CASILSQGLTEAFF.

The chain couples TRBV27 to TRBJ2-2, with D unresolved. CDR3 size: 14 residues. Trimming removed 6 bases at V and 6 bases at J, with 14 bases between. Looked up from germline, CDR1 is MNHEY and CDR2 is SMNVEV (reference sequence). The CDR3 DNA follows: TGTGCCAGCAGATCCCGGGCACTCCCCGGGGAGCTGTTTTTT. Protein sequence: CASRSRALPGELFF.

This chain's CDR3 is CASSYRDISYEQYF. The DNA for the CDR3 is TGTGCCAGCAGTTACCGTGACATTAGCTACGAGCAGTACTTC. This chain joins TRBV6-8 and TRBJ2-7; D gene unclear. The CDR3 consists of 14 residues. Germline V gene sequence: CDR1 MNHGY, CDR2 SAAAGT. V was trimmed by 2 bases and J by 3 bases, leaving 11 bases between them.

The chain has TRBV2 and TRBJ1-1; no clear D. The CDR3 is made up of 13 amino acids. Per germline, CDR1 SNHLY and CDR2 FYNNEI. V lost 3 bases, J lost 0 bases, and 5 bases lay in between. CDR3 loop: CASSDYLNTEAFF. The CDR3 DNA follows: TGTGCCAGCAGTGACTATCTGAACACTGAAGCTTTCTTT.

This clone was counted a single time. The chain is built from TRBV2 and TRBJ1-4, with D possibly TRBD1 on 5 matching bases. Trimming pared 2 bases from V and 5 bases from J, leaving 12 bases between. The CDR3 sequence is 15 residues long. CDR1 is SNHLY, CDR2 FYNNEI, per germline. The CDR3 bases are TGTGCCAGCAGTGAACGGGCAGGGCCCAATGAAAAACTGTTTTTT. It codes for CASSERAGPNEKLFF.

This clone was observed once. The chain carries TRBV27 and TRBJ1-2, with D unresolved. The CDR3 extends over 16 amino acids. CDR1 MNHEY and CDR2 SMNVEV come from the germline V gene (reference sequence). V was cut by 0 bases and J by 3 bases, with 14 bases left in between. CDR3 nucleotides: TGTGCCAGCAGTTTATCCCCCTCCATTCCACACTATGGCTACACCTTC. Residues: CASSLSPSIPHYGYTF.

The chain links TRBV6-5 to TRBJ2-7; D perhaps matches TRBD2 (5 bases). This CDR3 contains 14 residues. Between the trimmed V and J ends, which lost 2 bases and 5 bases, there was a span of 13 bases. Germline CDR1 reads MNHEY; CDR2 reads SVGAGI. In DNA form, the CDR3 reads TGTGCCAGCAGTTACGGGTGGGGAGCCCACGAGCAGTACTTC. Its protein is CASSYGWGAHEQYF.

The chain is built from TRBV7-3 and TRBJ2-1, with 9 bases lining up with TRBD2. The CDR3 is 14 residues long. V was clipped by 6 bases and J by 5 bases; unmatched bases: 5. CDR1 is SGHTA and CDR2 is FQGTGA in the germline V gene. The CDR3 here is CASRRTSDDNEQFF. The CDR3 DNA follows: TGTGCCAGCAGGCGGACTAGCGATGACAATGAGCAGTTCTTC.

The J gene is TRBJ1-4, the V gene TRBV2, with D possibly being TRBD1 (5 bases). CDR1 is SNHLY, CDR2 FYNNEI, per germline. This CDR3 is built from 12 residues. V lost 7 bases and J 8 bases, leaving 11 bases between the germline ends. The CDR3 nucleotides are TGTGCCAGCACCCGGGGCGGAGAAAAACTGTTTTTT. Amino acid sequence: CASTRGGEKLFF.

The chain has TRBV23-1 and TRBJ2-1, with 11 bases fitting TRBD2. TRBV23-1 is an open reading frame whose function is uncertain. Germline trimming cut 2 bases from V and 7 bases from J; bases unmatched to any gene: 4. The CDR3 sequence is 15 residues long. The CDR3 spells CASSQPSGGWNEQFF. In nucleotides, the CDR3 is TGCGCCAGCAGTCAACCTAGCGGGGGGTGGAATGAGCAGTTCTTC.

The rearrangement joins TRBV7-8 to TRBJ1-4; a possible D gene is TRBD1 (5 bases). The CDR3 sequence is 16 residues long. Trimming stripped 3 bases from V and 5 bases from J, with 16 bases between. CDR1 and CDR2 (germline): SGHVS, FQNEAQ. CDR3 sequence: CASSLGPMGLNEKLFF. CDR3 DNA sequence: TGTGCCAGCAGCTTGGGGCCGATGGGGTTAAATGAAAAACTGTTTTTT.

The sample holds one count of this clone. V usage is TRBV7-7 and J usage is TRBJ2-5; maybe TRBD1 (7 bases). Germline V CDR1 and CDR2: SSHAT, FNYEAQ (reference sequence). Trimming stripped 5 bases from V and 0 bases from J, with 10 bases between. The CDR3 runs to 14 residues. The CDR3 DNA is TGTGCCAGCAGCCAGGGGGGTTACCAAGAGACCCAGTACTTC. Encoded protein: CASSQGGYQETQYF.

The chain recombines TRBV18 with TRBJ1-5; D call uncertain. V was clipped by 5 bases and J by 0 bases, with 11 bases between them. The CDR3 contains 15 residues. Germline CDR1 and CDR2: KGHSH and LQKENI. As DNA, the CDR3 is TGTGCCAGCTCAACGGACGGATATAGCAATCAGCCCCAGCATTTT. The encoded protein is CASSTDGYSNQPQHF.

This chain connects TRBV7-6 to TRBJ2-3, with 7 bases that match TRBD2. The CDR3 extends over 14 amino acids. V shed 0 bases, J shed 4 bases, and the junction held 1 base outside the gene matches. The germline V gene has CDR1 SGHVS and CDR2 FNYEAQ. This CDR3 is CASSLAGGADTQYF. CDR3 coding DNA: TGTGCCAGCAGCTTAGCGGGGGGGGCAGATACGCAGTATTTT.

The gene calls are TRBV5-1 and TRBJ2-3; D is ambiguous. The V end lost 4 bases, the J end lost 0 bases, and 12 bases lay between the germline ends. In germline, CDR1 is SGHRS, CDR2 YFSETQ. This CDR3 contains 15 residues. The CDR3 region has the DNA TGCGCCAGCAGCCACGACGGCGATAGCACAGATACGCAGTATTTT. This gives the protein CASSHDGDSTDTQYF.

The genes are TRBV4-2 and TRBJ2-1, with a weak D call TRBD1 (6 bases). The CDR3 runs to 14 residues. Germline CDR1 and CDR2: LGHNA and YNFKEQ. V was pared by 0 bases and J by 5 bases, with 8 bases between. CDR3 region: CASSQEDSNNEQFF. CDR3 bases: TGTGCCAGCAGCCAAGAGGACAGTAACAATGAGCAGTTCTTC.